The rows below give T cell receptor beta chains drawn from one sample of a study of T cell responses to AZD1222 COVID-19 vaccine. Measured with immunoSEQ multiplex PCR; TCRdb has only the in-frame clones, and not every one. The repertoire holds 120,000 or so clones, with roughly 92% as singletons. Sequenced material: peripheral blood, taken 28 days after the second AZD1222 dose. Source of these receptors: an adult who received the AZD1222 COVID-19 vaccine. Both conserved end residues are part of each CDR3. Clone size appears in some rows only: once, few, many, or a class for an expanded clone.

17 | . | TRBJ2-5 | TRBV5-4 | CASSPRGLAGGEETQYF
15 | . | TRBJ1-5 | TRBV5-8 | CASSFGTGEGQPQHF
16 | . | TRBJ1-1 | TRBV19 | CASSNMETGVPTEAFF
17 | . | TRBJ2-2 | TRBV5-1 | CASSLILAGGSTGELFF
15 | once | TRBJ2-1 | TRBV4-3 | CASSQDGGSYNEQFF
12 | . | TRBJ1-2 | TRBV28 | CASSLVRTGYTF
14 | . | TRBJ2-1 | TRBV7-9 | CASSYGTGYNEQFF
15 | . | TRBJ1-4 | TRBV24-1 | CATSDNLTGWEKLFF
12 | . | TRBJ1-1 | TRBV3-1/TRBV3-2 | CASSQTGVEAFF
15 | . | TRBJ2-7 | TRBV5-4 | CASSPSPGQGHEQYF
13 | . | TRBJ1-2 | TRBV20-1 | CSASQGQLYGYTF
14 | . | TRBJ2-5 | TRBV19 | CASSMRGYQETQYF
13 | . | TRBJ2-3 | TRBV29-1 | CSVADRGADTQYF
15 | . | TRBJ1-3 | TRBV7-4 | CASSLGVSSGNTIYF
14 | . | TRBJ1-2 | TRBV5-1 | CASSLGHQGHGYTF
11 | . | TRBJ2-4 | TRBV30 | CAQGAPELQYF
15 | . | TRBJ2-7 | TRBV4-3 | CASSQDFGLAYEQYF
15 | . | TRBJ1-1 | TRBV4-2 | CASSQESYRDTEAFF
14 | few | TRBJ1-4 | TRBV19 | CASSNRGSNEKLFF
11 | . | TRBJ2-3 | TRBV6-2/TRBV6-3 | CASSYEDTQYF
15 | . | TRBJ1-6 | TRBV5-1 | CASSESEYAASPLHF
11 | . | TRBJ1-2 | TRBV2 | CASSEAPGITF